Presented here are 17 T cell receptor beta chains from one specimen sequenced in a study of cytomegalovirus exposure and HLA in healthy donors. Sequenced by immunoSEQ multiplex PCR; TCRdb stores in-frame clones only, minus some. This sample has fewer than 120,000 clones; roughly 87% occur once, and the top ten carry approximately 1.9%. The sequencing input was PBMCs. These receptor sequences come from a woman under 30 in good health and CMV-seronegative.

Only one count was recorded for this clone. The V and J genes are TRBV4-3 and TRBJ2-1; 9 nucleotides agree with TRBD1. The ends lost 2 bases at V and 9 bases at J; junction bases unmatched: 5. Germline CDR1 and CDR2: LGHNA and YSLEER. The CDR3 consists of 14 residues. The CDR3 DNA reads TGCGCCAGCAGCCAACCGACAGGGGGAGGTGAGCAGTTCTTC. It translates to CASSQPTGGGEQFF.

V is TRBV6-4 and J is TRBJ1-2, with D tentatively TRBD1 (6 bases). V was trimmed by 3 bases and J by 4 bases, leaving 18 bases between them. The CDR3 runs to 16 residues. Germline V gene data show CDR1 as MRHNA and CDR2 as SNTAGT. As DNA, the CDR3 is TGTGCCAGCAGTGAGGAGCCAGGGGTATTGATCTATGGCTACACCTTC. Translation gives CASSEEPGVLIYGYTF.

The rearrangement joins TRBV7-9 to TRBJ2-2; the match to TRBD2 covers 8 bases. This CDR3 has 15 residues. CDR1 and CDR2 (germline): SEHNR, FQNEAQ (reference sequence). With 3 bases clipped from V and 4 bases from J, the junction kept 4 bases outside the gene matches. Written as DNA, the CDR3 is TGTGCCAGCAGCTTGGGACTAGATGGCACCGGGGAGCTGTTTTTT. It is translated as CASSLGLDGTGELFF.

V and J are TRBV7-9 and TRBJ2-2; possible D gene TRBD1, 6 bases. CDR3 length: 17 residues. V was clipped by 2 bases and J by 4 bases, with 17 bases between them. Germline lookup yields CDR1 SEHNR and CDR2 FQNEAQ (reference sequence). The CDR3, as DNA: TGTGCCAGCAGCTTAAGTCATACAGGGATTTCCACCGGGGAGCTGTTTTTT. It specifies CASSLSHTGISTGELFF.

The gene calls are TRBV5-1 and TRBJ2-1; 10 nucleotides agree with TRBD2. The CDR3 is 16 amino acids. V lost 2 bases and J lost 8; bases outside the gene matches: 10. Germline values: CDR1 SGHRS, CDR2 YFSETQ. The CDR3 DNA reads as TGCGCCAGCAGCTTAGGTCAGGGACTAGCGTTCGATGAGCAGTTCTTC. Amino acid sequence: CASSLGQGLAFDEQFF.

The chain recombines TRBV11-2 with TRBJ1-4; D gene unclear. From germline, CDR1 is SGHAT and CDR2 FQNNGV. V lost 4 bases, J lost 0 bases, and 6 bases lay in between. The CDR3 has 14 residues. The chain's CDR3 is CASSWSTTNEKLFF. CDR3 nucleotides: TGTGCCAGCAGCTGGTCTACAACTAATGAAAAACTGTTTTTT.

This clone was seen a few times. The J gene is TRBJ2-7, the V gene TRBV28, with D uncertain. Looked up from germline, CDR1 is MDHEN and CDR2 is SYDVKM. V lost 5 bases and J lost 5, with 10 bases in between. The CDR3 runs to 12 residues. Written as DNA, the CDR3 is TGTGCCAGCAGTGACCAACGGGACGAGCAGTACTTC. It encodes CASSDQRDEQYF.

This sequence joins TRBV5-1 and TRBJ1-4; 9 bases are shared with TRBD1. V was pared by 1 base and J by 3 bases, with 4 bases of the junction left unmatched. The CDR3 length is 16 residues. CDR1 and CDR2 from the germline V gene are SGHRS and YFSETQ. CDR3: CASSLTGGAPNEKLFF. The CDR3 coding sequence is TGCGCCAGCAGCTTGACAGGGGGCGCGCCTAATGAAAAACTGTTTTTT.

The V and J genes are TRBV7-2 and TRBJ2-2; 10 bases map to TRBD2. The V segment lost 5 bases and the J segment 4 bases; nucleotides outside the gene matches: 7. The CDR3 runs to 16 residues. The germline V gene has CDR1 SGHTA and CDR2 FQGNSA. The CDR3 DNA reads as TGTGCCAGCAGCCGATCTAGCGGGAGTACCACCGGGGAGCTGTTTTTT. Residues: CASSRSSGSTTGELFF.

The gene calls are TRBV19 and TRBJ1-2; the D gene is possibly TRBD1 (6 bases). The CDR3 extends over 13 amino acids. V was pared by 5 bases and J by 2 bases, with 9 bases between. The germline CDR1 and CDR2 sequences are LNHDA and SQIVND (reference sequence). CDR3 bases: TGTGCCAGTAGTTCGACAGGAAACTATGGCTACACCTTC. It yields the protein CASSSTGNYGYTF. Filled out from reference TRBV19 and TRBJ1-2, the complete variable domain reads DGGITQSPKYLFRKEGQNVTLSCEQNLNHDAMYWYRQDPGQGLRLIYYSQIVNDFQKGDIAEGYSVSREKKESFPLTVTSAQKNPTAFYLCASSSTGNYGYTFGSGTRLTVV.

This sequence joins TRBV21-1 and TRBJ2-7; TRBD1 reflects the table's D call only, with no check against the DNA. TRBV21-1 is reported as a pseudogene. CDR3 length: 16 residues. The CDR3 here is CASSKTGTGLSYEQYF. The CDR3 DNA reads TGTGCCAGCAGCAAGACCGGGACAGGGTTATCCTACGAGCAGTACTTC.

The chain joins TRBV5-1 to TRBJ2-3; D is uncertain. The CDR3 is made up of 14 amino acids. Germline V CDR1 and CDR2: SGHRS, YFSETQ. Trimming shortened V by 0 bases and J by 2 bases, and 7 bases separated the two germline ends. CDR3 DNA: TGCGCCAGCAGCTTGGAGCAGGCCACAGATACGCAGTATTTT. Translation: CASSLEQATDTQYF.

V is TRBV28 and J is TRBJ1-2; D possibly corresponds to TRBD1 (5 bases). This CDR3 has 14 amino acids. V lost 7 bases to trimming and J lost 2 bases, with 14 bases between them. Germline V lookup: CDR1 MDHEN, CDR2 SYDVKM. The CDR3 loop reads CASTPFAGNYGYTF. DNA for the CDR3: TGTGCCAGCACCCCCTTCGCAGGGAACTATGGCTACACCTTC.

The CDR3, as DNA: TGTGCCAGCAGCGTAACCCCCGCTAGTCTCACGGTCGACACCGGGGAGCTGTTTTTT. Translated: CASSVTPASLTVDTGELFF. The chain links TRBV9 to TRBJ2-2; D is unresolved. Trimming took 1 base from V and 3 from J, leaving 22 bases between them. The CDR3 loop spans 19 amino acids. Germline assignment: CDR1 SGDLS and CDR2 YYNGEE.

The J gene is TRBJ2-7, the V gene TRBV7-9, with D unclear. Germline V lookup: CDR1 SEHNR, CDR2 FQNEAQ (reference sequence). The V and J ends lost 4 bases and 0 bases respectively, with 13 bases between them. CDR3 length equals 15 residues. Written as DNA, the CDR3 is TGTGCCAGCAGCTCAATACCTGACAACTCCTACGAGCAGTACTTC. Its protein product is CASSSIPDNSYEQYF. The whole variable domain, remainder taken from reference TRBV7-9 and TRBJ2-7, is DTGVSQNPRHKITKRGQNVTFRCDPISEHNRLYWYRQTLGQGPEFLTYFQNEAQLEKSRLLSDRFSAERPKGSFSTLEIQRTEQGDSAMYLCASSSIPDNSYEQYFGPGTRLTVT.

V is TRBV5-6 and J is TRBJ2-7, with D possibly TRBD2 on 6 matching bases. The CDR3 has 14 amino acids. Between the trimmed V and J ends, which lost 5 bases and 5 bases, there was a span of 17 bases. CDR1 SGHDT and CDR2 YYEEEE come from the germline V gene. The CDR3 protein is CASRRDPGRDEQYF. CDR3 nucleotides: TGTGCCAGCAGGCGGGATCCGGGACGGGACGAGCAGTACTTC.

The chain is built from TRBV7-3 and TRBJ2-2; TRBD2 might be the D (5 bases). The germline gives CDR1 SGHTA, CDR2 FQGTGA. V was shortened by 3 bases and J by 6 bases, with 11 bases between the two germline ends. This CDR3 is built from 14 residues. This CDR3 reads CASSFSSGAGELFF. CDR3 DNA sequence: TGTGCCAGCAGCTTCTCCAGCGGAGCCGGGGAGCTGTTTTTT.